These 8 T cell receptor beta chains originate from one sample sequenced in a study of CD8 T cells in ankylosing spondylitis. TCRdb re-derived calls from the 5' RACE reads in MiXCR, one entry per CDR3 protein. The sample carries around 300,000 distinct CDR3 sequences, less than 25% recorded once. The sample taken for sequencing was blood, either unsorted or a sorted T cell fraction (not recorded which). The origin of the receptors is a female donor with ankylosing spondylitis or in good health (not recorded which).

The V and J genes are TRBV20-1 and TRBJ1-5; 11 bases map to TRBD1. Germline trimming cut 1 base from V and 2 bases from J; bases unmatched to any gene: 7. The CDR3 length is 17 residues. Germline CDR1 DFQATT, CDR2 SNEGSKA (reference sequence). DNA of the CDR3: TGCAGTGCTAGAGCGGGGGACAGGGGGATTGGCAATCAGCCCCAGCATTTT. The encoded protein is CSARAGDRGIGNQPQHF.

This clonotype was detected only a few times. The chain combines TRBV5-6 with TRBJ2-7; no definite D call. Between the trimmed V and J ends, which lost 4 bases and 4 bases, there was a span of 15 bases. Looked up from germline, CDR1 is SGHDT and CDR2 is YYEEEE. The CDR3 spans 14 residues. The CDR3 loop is CASSPRLREYEQYF. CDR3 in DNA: TGTGCCAGCAGCCCACGGCTTAGGGAATACGAGCAGTACTTC.

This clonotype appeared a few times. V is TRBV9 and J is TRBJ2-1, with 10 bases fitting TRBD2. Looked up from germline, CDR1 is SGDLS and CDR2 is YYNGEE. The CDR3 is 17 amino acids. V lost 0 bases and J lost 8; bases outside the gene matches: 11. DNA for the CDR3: TGTGCCAGCAGCGTAGGGGGAGCGGGAGGGCTGAAGGATGAGCAGTTCTTC. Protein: CASSVGGAGGLKDEQFF.

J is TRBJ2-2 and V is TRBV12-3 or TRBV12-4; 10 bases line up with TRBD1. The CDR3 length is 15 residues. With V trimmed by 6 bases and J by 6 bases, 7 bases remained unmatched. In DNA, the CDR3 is TGTGCCAGCAGCACGGGACAGGGGAATGCCGGGGAGCTGTTTTTT. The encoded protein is CASSTGQGNAGELFF.

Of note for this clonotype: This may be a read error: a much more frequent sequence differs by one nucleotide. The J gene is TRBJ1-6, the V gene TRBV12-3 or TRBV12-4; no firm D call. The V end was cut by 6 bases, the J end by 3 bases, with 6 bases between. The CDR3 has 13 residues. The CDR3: CASRPGYNSPLHF. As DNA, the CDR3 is TGTGCCAGCAGACCGGGCTATAATTCACCCCTCCACTTT.

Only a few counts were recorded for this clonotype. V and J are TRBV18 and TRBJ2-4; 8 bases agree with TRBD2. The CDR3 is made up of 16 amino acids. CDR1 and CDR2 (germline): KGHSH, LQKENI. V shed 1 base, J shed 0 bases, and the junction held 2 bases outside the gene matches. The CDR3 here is CASSPLLAGAKNIQYF. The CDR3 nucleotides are TGTGCCAGCTCACCACTTCTAGCGGGAGCCAAAAACATTCAGTACTTC.

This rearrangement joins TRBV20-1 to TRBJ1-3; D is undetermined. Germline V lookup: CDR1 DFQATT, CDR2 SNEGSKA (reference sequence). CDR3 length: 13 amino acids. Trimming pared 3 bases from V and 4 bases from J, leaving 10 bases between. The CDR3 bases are TGCAGTGCTAGGAGAGGAACGGGAAACACCATATATTTT. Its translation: CSARRGTGNTIYF.

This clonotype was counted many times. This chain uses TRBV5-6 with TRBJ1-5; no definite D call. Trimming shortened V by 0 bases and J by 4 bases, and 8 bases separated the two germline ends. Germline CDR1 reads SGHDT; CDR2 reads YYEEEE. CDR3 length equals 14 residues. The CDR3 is CASSLGWANQPQHF. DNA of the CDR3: TGTGCCAGCAGCTTGGGTTGGGCGAATCAGCCCCAGCATTTT. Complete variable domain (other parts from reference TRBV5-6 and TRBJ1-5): DAGVTQSPTHLIKTRGQQVTLRCSPKSGHDTVSWYQQALGQGPQFIFQYYEEEERQRGNFPDRFSGHQFPNYSSELNVNALLLGDSALYLCASSLGWANQPQHFGDGTRLSIL.